This passage covers 14 T cell receptor beta chains from one sample sequenced in a study of T cell responses to AZD1222 COVID-19 vaccine. The data were produced by immunoSEQ multiplex PCR, yet TCRdb's version contains in-frame clones alone and is incomplete. The profile shows about 90,000 clones, about 87% of them singletons. This specimen consisted of peripheral blood, obtained on day 0 of AZD1222 vaccination. These receptors came from an adult in good health.

The chain couples TRBV4-1 to TRBJ2-2; 8 positions agree with TRBD2. The germline V gene encodes CDR1 MGHRA and CDR2 YSYEKL. The CDR3 consists of 16 residues. V gave up 0 bases and J gave up 5 bases; unmatched junction bases: 5. The CDR3 DNA is TGCGCCAGCAGCCAAGATCGCGGGGGGTGGACCGGGGAGCTGTTTTTT. Its translation: CASSQDRGGWTGELFF.

The chain is built from TRBV10-1 and TRBJ1-2, with 9 nucleotides matching TRBD1. The V and J ends lost 11 bases and 4 bases, in that order; junction bases with no gene match: 8. This CDR3 is 13 amino acids long. CDR1 and CDR2 from the germline V gene are WNHNN and SYGVQD (reference sequence). For the CDR3, the DNA is TGCGCCGGGGGGACAGGGCTCTTCTATGGCTACACCTTC. It specifies CAGGTGLFYGYTF.

The genes are TRBV5-1 and TRBJ2-6, with D perhaps matching TRBD1 (6 bases). CDR3 size: 16 residues. Germline V lookup: CDR1 SGHRS, CDR2 YFSETQ. Trimming cost V 5 bases and J 1 base, with 13 bases left between them. The chain's CDR3 is CASSWTVSSGANVLTF. DNA of the CDR3: TGCGCCAGCAGTTGGACAGTTAGTTCTGGGGCCAACGTCCTGACTTTC.

The chain carries TRBV7-9 and TRBJ1-2, with D unclear. Trimming shortened V by 5 bases and J by 7 bases, and 20 bases separated the two germline ends. CDR3 length equals 15 residues. CDR1 SEHNR and CDR2 FQNEAQ come from the germline V gene (reference sequence). The CDR3 nucleotides read TGTGCCAGCAGCCAAGAGGGAGGCTTGATAAGTGGCTACACCTTC. Its translation: CASSQEGGLISGYTF.

The chain employs TRBV3-1 (or the pseudogene TRBV3-2) and TRBJ1-2, with no clear D. The V end was cut by 0 bases, the J end by 6 bases, with 5 bases between. CDR1 and CDR2 (germline): LGHDT, YNNKEL (reference sequence). The CDR3 extends over 12 amino acids. This CDR3 reads CASSQDWNGYTF. CDR3 DNA: TGTGCCAGCAGCCAAGATTGGAATGGCTACACCTTC.

This rearrangement joins TRBV30 to TRBJ1-3; D uncertain. Deletions cut 5 bases from V and 0 bases from J, with 14 bases between. The CDR3 is 15 residues long. Germline CDR1 reads GTSNPN; CDR2 reads SVGIG (reference sequence). The CDR3, as DNA: TGTGCCTGGGCGCGAACCTCAGTCTCTGGAAACACCATATATTTT. It encodes CAWARTSVSGNTIYF.

This clone occurred a few times. V usage is TRBV27 and J usage is TRBJ1-6; a possible D gene is TRBD1 (5 bases). The CDR3 loop spans 16 amino acids. CDR1 and CDR2 from the germline V gene are MNHEY and SMNVEV (reference sequence). Trimming stripped 0 bases from V and 3 bases from J, with 9 bases between. The CDR3 reads CASSLSQGYYNSPLHF. The DNA of the CDR3 is TGTGCCAGCAGTTTATCGCAGGGCTACTATAATTCACCCCTCCACTTT.

The chain is built from TRBV18 and TRBJ2-2, with TRBD2 identical over 13 bases. Per germline, CDR1 KGHSH and CDR2 LQKENI. Losses at the gene ends were 1 base for V and 2 bases for J; bases not matched to a gene: 13. The CDR3 is 21 residues long. The CDR3 DNA reads TGTGCCAGCTCACCACGGTGGACTAGCGGGAGCTCCCTGCGAAACACCGGGGAGCTGTTTTTT. Protein product: CASSPRWTSGSSLRNTGELFF.

Worth noting for this clone: Relative to the germline gene, one junction end is altered; a read error may explain this. The V gene is TRBV19, the J gene TRBJ2-2, with 8 nucleotides matching TRBD1. Germline loops: CDR1 LNHDA, CDR2 SQIVND (reference sequence). The CDR3 is made up of 15 amino acids. The CDR3 here is CASSVRTGNAGELFF. In DNA, the CDR3 is TGTGCCAGTAGTGTCAGGACAGGGAACGCCGGGGAGCTGTTTTTT.

The chain uses TRBV14 and TRBJ1-2; possibly TRBD1 for D (6 bases). Germline V gives CDR1 SGHDN, CDR2 FVKESK. The CDR3 totals 14 residues. V gave up 4 bases and J gave up 7 bases, with 16 bases separating them. The CDR3 loop reads CASSPGGGVSGYTF. In DNA, the CDR3 is TGTGCCAGCAGCCCTGGAGGGGGGGTCTCTGGCTACACCTTC.

The V call is TRBV18, the J call TRBJ1-2; no clear D gene. The V end lost 4 bases, the J end lost 1 base, and 13 bases lay between the germline ends. This CDR3 comprises 15 residues. The germline V gene has CDR1 KGHSH and CDR2 LQKENI. CDR3 DNA sequence: TGTGCCAGCTCACTACAACCGGGATTTAACTATGGCTACACCTTC. Protein: CASSLQPGFNYGYTF.

The chain combines TRBV14 with TRBJ2-7, with TRBD2 matching over 11 bases. V gave up 1 base and J gave up 13 bases; unmatched junction bases: 6. From germline, CDR1 is SGHDN and CDR2 FVKESK. The CDR3 spans 13 residues. CDR3 coding DNA: TGTGCCAGCAGCCAAGCCCTAGCGGGAGGACGCTACTTC. It yields the protein CASSQALAGGRYF.

The V call is TRBV12-3 or TRBV12-4, the J call TRBJ1-1; D uncertain. With 6 bases removed from V and 6 bases from J, the gap between germline ends came to 11 bases. The CDR3 loop spans 12 amino acids. CDR3 in amino acids: CASRLNIAEAFF. The CDR3 bases are TGTGCCAGCAGACTTAACATTGCTGAAGCTTTCTTT.

The J gene is TRBJ2-3, the V gene TRBV7-9; 9 bases are shared with TRBD2. Germline V gene lookup returns CDR1 SEHNR and CDR2 FQNEAQ (reference sequence). This CDR3 has 14 amino acids. V lost 6 bases, J lost 10 bases, and 11 bases stayed unmatched. The CDR3 region is CASSPKREVNSQYF. The CDR3 coding sequence is TGTGCCAGCAGTCCCAAGCGGGAGGTTAACTCGCAGTATTTT.